The 30 T cell receptor beta chains below were found in one sample sequenced in a study of vaccination and CD4 T cells after COVID-19 (dated by TCRdb to 2022 to 2024). The treatment or condition tag for this specimen amounts to: roughly nine-day PBMC culture with coronavirus spike peptide pools or control peptides (ViraFEST assay). These receptors have no identified antigens. The library was produced with PCR. Sequencing was carried out with an Illumina iSeq 100. DNA from cultured CD4+ T cells was subjected to TCR sequencing with the Oncomine TCR Beta short-read assay at the Johns Hopkins FTIC core. TCRdb applied fastp at Q25 and MiXCR to the public reads, then kept only in-frame beta chains. Every distinct CDR3 protein forms one entry, paired with its most common genes and DNA. The sample data list around 25,000 distinct CDR3 sequences, and 58% of these were observed just once. The top ten constitute 2.5% to 3.5% of the sample.

Sequencing used CD4+ T cells from blood, cultured in vitro. These receptors came from a human donor who had recovered from COVID-19.

The rearrangement joins TRBV4-2 to TRBJ1-3; D unresolved. V was trimmed by 4 bases and J by 1 base, leaving 8 bases between them. CDR3 length: 14 amino acids. Per the germline V gene, CDR1 is LGHNA and CDR2 is YNFKEQ. As DNA, the CDR3 is TGTGCCAGCAGCCCCCAGGCGTCTGGAAACACCATATATTTT. Protein product: CASSPQASGNTIYF.

The CDR3 spells CASSYSAGGPYEQFF. DNA for the CDR3: TGTGCCAGCAGTTACTCGGCGGGAGGGCCATATGAGCAGTTCTTC. J is TRBJ2-1 and V is TRBV6-5, with 9 bases that match TRBD2. The CDR3 extends over 15 amino acids. Germline CDR1 is MNHEY and CDR2 is SVGAGI. The trim removed 0 bases at V and 8 bases at J, leaving 5 bases unmatched.

This clonotype has a handful of counts. V and J are TRBV6-1 and TRBJ1-2, with 7 bases lining up with TRBD1. Germline CDR1 and CDR2: MNHNS and SASEGT. CDR3 length: 15 residues. The ends lost 6 bases at V and 4 bases at J; junction bases unmatched: 11. The CDR3 sequence: CASSPLLTGSYGYTF. The CDR3 DNA reads TGTGCCAGCAGCCCCCTCCTGACAGGGTCCTATGGCTACACCTTC.

This clonotype has only one observation. The rearrangement joins TRBV27 to TRBJ1-2, with 9 positions matching TRBD1. Germline lookup yields CDR1 MNHEY and CDR2 SMNVEV (reference sequence). J lost 2 bases, V lost 5 bases, and 24 bases had no gene match. The CDR3 sequence is 21 residues long. CDR3 amino acids: CASSPNSQAGQGFMGNYGYTF. For the CDR3, the DNA is TGTGCCAGCAGTCCCAATTCTCAAGCGGGACAGGGTTTCATGGGGAACTATGGCTACACCTTC.

This clonotype was counted only a few times. The chain links TRBV19 to TRBJ2-2, with 10 bases fitting TRBD1. Looked up from germline, CDR1 is LNHDA and CDR2 is SQIVND (reference sequence). The CDR3 consists of 14 residues. V lost 7 bases and J lost 6; bases outside the gene matches: 5. CDR3 in DNA: TGTGCCAGTACGACCGGACAGGGGGCCGGGGAGCTGTTTTTT. It encodes CASTTGQGAGELFF.

This chain joins TRBV29-1 and TRBJ2-7, with D hard to call. The CDR3 covers 13 residues. V gave up 4 bases and J gave up 0 bases, with 10 bases separating them. From germline, CDR1 is SQVTM and CDR2 ANQGSEA. The CDR3 DNA reads TGCAGCGTTGGTTCTTCTCCCTCCTACGAGCAGTACTTC. This codes for CSVGSSPSYEQYF.

This clonotype was counted between two and nine times. The chain combines TRBV12-3 or TRBV12-4 with TRBJ2-7; 8 bases map to TRBD1. Trimming took 5 bases from V and 2 from J; bases not matched to a gene: 8. The CDR3 runs 15 residues. The CDR3 region is CASSPLDRAPYEQYF. The DNA for the CDR3 is TGTGCCAGCAGTCCCTTGGACAGGGCTCCCTACGAGCAGTACTTC.

This clonotype has a handful of counts. V gene TRBV24-1 combines with J gene TRBJ2-7; D remains unclear. V was clipped by 3 bases and J by 1 base, with 6 bases between them. The CDR3 loop spans 13 amino acids. Germline lookup yields CDR1 KGHDR and CDR2 SFDVKD. The CDR3 loop is CATSDGSSYEQYF. CDR3 DNA sequence: TGTGCCACCAGTGATGGCAGTTCCTACGAGCAGTACTTC.

The CDR3 protein is CASSMGTGKNTEAFF. In DNA, the CDR3 is TGTGCCAGTAGTATGGGGACAGGAAAGAACACTGAAGCTTTCTTT. V is TRBV19 and J is TRBJ1-1, with 8 nucleotides matching TRBD1. Germline V lookup: CDR1 LNHDA, CDR2 SQIVND (reference sequence). V dropped 3 bases and J dropped 1; count of bases not matched to a gene: 4. The CDR3 runs to 15 residues.

The chain employs TRBV11-3 and TRBJ2-5; 8 nucleotides match TRBD2. Germline-derived CDR1 and CDR2 are SGHNT and YENEEA. Trimming cost V 1 base and J 7 bases; bases outside gene matches: 8. This CDR3 is 15 amino acids long. The CDR3 loop reads CASSLVGTSGRTQYF. DNA for the CDR3: TGTGCCAGCAGCTTAGTTGGGACTAGTGGAAGGACCCAGTACTTC.

The chain employs TRBV5-1 and TRBJ2-6, with TRBD1 as a possible D gene (6 bases). CDR3 length: 17 residues. CDR1 SGHRS and CDR2 YFSETQ come from the germline V gene. V lost 0 bases and J lost 2, with 12 bases in between. The CDR3 DNA reads as TGCGCCAGCAGCTTGGGCCCCCAGGGGACTGGGGCCAACGTCCTGACTTTC. Residues: CASSLGPQGTGANVLTF.

The table lists this clonotype with a count of one. The rearrangement uses TRBV7-2 and TRBJ2-1, with 8 positions matching TRBD2. Germline values: CDR1 SGHTA, CDR2 FQGNSA. Trimming removed 5 bases from V and 9 bases from J; junction bases left unmatched: 6. The CDR3 consists of 13 residues. CDR3 DNA sequence: TGTGCCAGCAGCCTCATAGCGGGAACTGAGCAGTTCTTC. Encoded protein: CASSLIAGTEQFF.

This clonotype was observed a single time. The chain carries TRBV19 and TRBJ2-2; 10 nucleotides match TRBD2. Germline V CDR1 and CDR2: LNHDA, SQIVND (reference sequence). CDR3 length equals 16 residues. The trim removed 3 bases at V and 5 bases at J, leaving 6 bases unmatched. CDR3 in amino acids: CASSIWLAGDTGELFF. DNA of the CDR3: TGTGCCAGTAGTATTTGGCTAGCGGGGGATACCGGGGAGCTGTTTTTT.

The rearrangement links TRBV6-1 to TRBJ1-2; D possibly corresponds to TRBD1 (6 bases). Germline values: CDR1 MNHNS, CDR2 SASEGT. The CDR3 totals 12 residues. Trimming pared 5 bases from V and 7 bases from J, leaving 11 bases between. CDR3 DNA sequence: TGTGCCAGCAGTACCTACAGGGCTGGCTACACCTTC. Translation gives CASSTYRAGYTF.

This rearrangement joins TRBV20-1 to TRBJ2-3, with D perhaps matching TRBD2 (5 bases). Trimming shortened V by 2 bases and J by 1 base, and 16 bases separated the two germline ends. The CDR3 runs 16 residues. CDR1 and CDR2 from the germline V gene are DFQATT and SNEGSKA (reference sequence). In DNA, the CDR3 is TGCAGTGCTAGACCCCCCCGGCCGAGGGGCACAGATACGCAGTATTTT. Translating gives CSARPPRPRGTDTQYF.

In this sample, this clonotype turned up a few times. The gene calls are TRBV20-1 and TRBJ1-1; D remains unclear. Germline V gene sequence: CDR1 DFQATT, CDR2 SNEGSKA (reference sequence). The CDR3 totals 13 residues. Trimming removed 3 bases from V and 4 bases from J, with 12 bases in between. Written as DNA, the CDR3 is TGCAGTGCTAGGCGCCAGGTGGTCACTGAAGCTTTCTTT. It yields the protein CSARRQVVTEAFF.

This rearrangement joins TRBV7-8 to TRBJ2-7, with a tentative D call TRBD2 (6 bases). Germline V gives CDR1 SGHVS, CDR2 FQNEAQ. The CDR3 contains 16 residues. V was cut by 1 base and J by 4 bases, with 17 bases left in between. CDR3 nucleotides: TGTGCCAGCAGCTTAGTTAAGAGACTAGAGACATACGAGCAGTACTTC. Translating gives CASSLVKRLETYEQYF.

The gene calls are TRBV9 and TRBJ1-6, with D possibly TRBD1 on 5 matching bases. V lost 3 bases and J 9 bases, leaving 19 bases between the germline ends. Germline CDR1 reads SGDLS; CDR2 reads YYNGEE. The length of the CDR3 is 16 residues. The CDR3 DNA reads TGTGCCAGCAGCGAAACACTTCAGGGTTCAGGTTCACCCCTCCACTTT. Its translation: CASSETLQGSGSPLHF.

The chain employs TRBV11-3 and TRBJ2-1; 10 bases line up with TRBD1. This CDR3 has 15 amino acids. From germline, CDR1 is SGHNT and CDR2 YENEEA. With V trimmed by 6 bases and J by 2 bases, 4 bases remained unmatched. CDR3 in amino acids: CASRTGTGAYNEQFF. For the CDR3, the DNA is TGTGCCAGCAGAACCGGGACAGGGGCCTACAATGAGCAGTTCTTC. Supplemented by reference TRBV11-3 and TRBJ2-1, the full variable domain reads EAGVVQSPRYKIIEKKQPVAFWCNPISGHNTLYWYLQNLGQGPELLIRYENEEAVDDSQLPKDRFSAERLKGVDSTLKIQPAELGDSAVYLCASRTGTGAYNEQFFGPGTRLTVL.

V usage is TRBV18 and J usage is TRBJ1-2; TRBD1 matches 9 bases. CDR1 and CDR2 (germline): KGHSH, LQKENI. V shed 3 bases, J shed 7 bases, and the junction held 6 bases outside the gene matches. The CDR3 runs 14 residues. The CDR3 here is CASSPQTGGPGYTF. DNA for the CDR3: TGTGCCAGCTCACCTCAGACAGGGGGACCTGGCTACACCTTC.

The V gene is TRBV7-2, the J gene TRBJ2-1; D may be TRBD1 (7 bases). The V gene lost 5 bases and the J gene lost 2 bases, with 13 bases spanning the gap. This CDR3 has 15 amino acids. Germline assignment: CDR1 SGHTA and CDR2 FQGNSA. This CDR3 reads CASSRGGGAYNEQFF. The CDR3 coding sequence is TGTGCCAGCAGCCGCGGAGGGGGCGCCTACAATGAGCAGTTCTTC.

This clonotype appeared once. CDR3 coding DNA: TGTGCCAGCACTCGGGAGAGCACCGGGGAGCTGTTTTTT. The encoded protein is CASTRESTGELFF. The rearrangement joins TRBV6-1 to TRBJ2-2; tentatively, D is TRBD2 (6 bases). Germline CDR1 reads MNHNS; CDR2 reads SASEGT. This CDR3 has 13 residues. Trimming stripped 7 bases from V and 4 bases from J, with 10 bases between.

The chain carries TRBV12-3 or TRBV12-4 and TRBJ2-5; TRBD1 matches 8 bases. The ends lost 10 bases at V and 4 bases at J; junction bases unmatched: 8. The CDR3 runs 13 residues. Here the CDR3 reads CATAGGRLETQYF. CDR3 DNA: TGTGCCACTGCAGGGGGCCGGTTAGAGACCCAGTACTTC.

This clonotype was seen only a few times. The chain recombines TRBV2 with TRBJ2-3, with TRBD2 matching 13 bases. The junction had 4 bases not matched to a gene; V was cut back by 4 bases and J by 0 bases. Germline CDR1 reads SNHLY; CDR2 reads FYNNEI. The CDR3 totals 17 residues. The CDR3, as DNA: TGTGCCAGCAGTGGACTAGCGGGAGGAACTAGCACAGATACGCAGTATTTT. Translation gives CASSGLAGGTSTDTQYF.

This clonotype showed up just a few times. The V gene is TRBV20-1, the J gene TRBJ1-1, with D uncertain. The CDR3 extends over 14 amino acids. Germline lookup yields CDR1 DFQATT and CDR2 SNEGSKA (reference sequence). V lost 5 bases, J lost 3 bases, and 16 bases lay in between. This CDR3 reads CSAPPVGRDTEAFF. The CDR3 nucleotides are TGCAGTGCTCCCCCCGTCGGGCGGGACACTGAAGCTTTCTTT.

This clonotype was seen a handful of times. This rearrangement joins TRBV24-1 to TRBJ1-2, with TRBD1 identical over 7 bases. In germline, CDR1 is KGHDR, CDR2 SFDVKD. CDR3 length: 14 amino acids. The V segment lost 4 bases and the J segment 5 bases; nucleotides outside the gene matches: 6. The CDR3 sequence: CATSERGTAYGYTF. In nucleotides, the CDR3 is TGTGCCACCAGTGAAAGAGGGACAGCATATGGCTACACCTTC.

This clonotype occurred once. The chain recombines TRBV12-3 or TRBV12-4 with TRBJ1-2, with 7 positions matching TRBD1. With V trimmed by 6 bases and J by 3 bases, 4 bases remained unmatched. CDR3 length equals 13 residues. CDR3 coding DNA: TGTGCCAGCAGCGCCGACAGGGACTATGGCTACACCTTC. Encoded protein: CASSADRDYGYTF.

The chain links TRBV30 to TRBJ1-2, with 7 bases matching TRBD1. The V gene end was trimmed by 0 bases and the J gene end by 4 bases; junction bases not matched to a gene: 8. Germline CDR1 reads GTSNPN; CDR2 reads SVGIG (reference sequence). The CDR3 loop spans 15 amino acids. The CDR3 sequence is CAWSVRRQGIYGYTF. CDR3 sequence (DNA): TGTGCCTGGAGTGTACGGAGACAGGGAATCTATGGCTACACCTTC.

This chain links TRBV7-2 with TRBJ1-5; D is undetermined. V lost 1 base and J lost 4, with 11 bases in between. Germline V gives CDR1 SGHTA, CDR2 FQGNSA. This CDR3 is 15 amino acids long. CDR3 loop: CASSLGRKGNQPQHF. The CDR3 DNA follows: TGTGCCAGCAGCTTAGGAAGGAAAGGGAATCAGCCCCAGCATTTT.

This clonotype has just a few counts. The chain carries TRBV30 and TRBJ1-5; no clear D. Trimming stripped 0 bases from V and 2 bases from J, with 8 bases between. CDR3 size: 14 residues. Germline V gene lookup returns CDR1 GTSNPN and CDR2 SVGIG (reference sequence). The CDR3 here is CAWSVPQGNQPQHF. The DNA of the CDR3 is TGTGCCTGGAGTGTACCCCAGGGCAATCAGCCCCAGCATTTT.